These T cell receptor beta chains were read from a single sample in a study of technical replicates of blood from a few donors. The repertoire was sequenced with immunoSEQ multiplex PCR; TCRdb's copy has only in-frame clones and lacks some. This table holds approximately 79,000 clones, 95% found once. The specimen was T cells isolated from PBMCs. All receptors derive from a human donor in good health. The CDR3 runs from the conserved cysteine through the conserved F or W. Fields, in order: clone size, J gene, V gene, D gene, CDR3 protein. A D gene is named only where the DNA matches it firmly. Clone size is shown for a subset of rows, as once, few, many or a class of expanded clone.

clone size: .
J gene: TRBJ2-1
V gene: TRBV7-3
D gene: .
CDR3 protein: CASRSSPSGSYNEQFF

clone size: .
J gene: TRBJ2-3
V gene: TRBV9
D gene: TRBD2
CDR3 protein: CASSHREGTDTQYF

clone size: .
J gene: TRBJ2-7
V gene: TRBV5-6
D gene: .
CDR3 protein: CASEGDYSYEQYF

clone size: .
J gene: TRBJ1-1
V gene: TRBV11-3
D gene: .
CDR3 protein: CASSQTTRFANTEAFF

clone size: .
J gene: TRBJ2-7
V gene: TRBV4-1
D gene: TRBD2
CDR3 protein: CASSQVAGGYEQYF

clone size: .
J gene: TRBJ2-1
V gene: TRBV10-2
D gene: TRBD2
CDR3 protein: CATSGGNSYNEQFF

clone size: .
J gene: TRBJ1-4
V gene: TRBV18
D gene: TRBD1
CDR3 protein: CASSKGQNEKLFF

clone size: .
J gene: TRBJ1-1
V gene: TRBV5-1
D gene: TRBD1
CDR3 protein: CASSSTPGTGGTEAFF

clone size: .
J gene: TRBJ1-3
V gene: TRBV2
D gene: .
CDR3 protein: CAITSEGTRDGSTGNTIYF

clone size: once
J gene: TRBJ2-7
V gene: TRBV5-1
D gene: TRBD1
CDR3 protein: CASSSTGTGDWYEQYF

clone size: .
J gene: TRBJ1-4
V gene: TRBV30
D gene: .
CDR3 protein: CAWSVFYWSGRDDEKLFF

clone size: .
J gene: TRBJ2-3
V gene: TRBV4-2
D gene: TRBD2
CDR3 protein: CASSQESSGAPSLKDTQYF